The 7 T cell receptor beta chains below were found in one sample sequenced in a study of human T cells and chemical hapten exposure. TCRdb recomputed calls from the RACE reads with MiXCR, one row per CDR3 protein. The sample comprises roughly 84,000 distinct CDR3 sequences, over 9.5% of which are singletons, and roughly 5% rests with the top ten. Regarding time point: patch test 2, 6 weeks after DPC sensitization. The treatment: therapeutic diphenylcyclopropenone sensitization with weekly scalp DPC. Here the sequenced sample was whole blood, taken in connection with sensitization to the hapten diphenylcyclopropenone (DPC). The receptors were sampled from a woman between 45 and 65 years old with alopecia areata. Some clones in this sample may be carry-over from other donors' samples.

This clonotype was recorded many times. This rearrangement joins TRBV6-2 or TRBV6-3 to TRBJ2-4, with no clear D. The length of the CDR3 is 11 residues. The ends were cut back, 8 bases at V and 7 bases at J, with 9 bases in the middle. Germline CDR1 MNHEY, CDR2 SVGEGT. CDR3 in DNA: TGTGCCAGCGGATTAGGGAACATTCAGTACTTC. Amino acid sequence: CASGLGNIQYF.

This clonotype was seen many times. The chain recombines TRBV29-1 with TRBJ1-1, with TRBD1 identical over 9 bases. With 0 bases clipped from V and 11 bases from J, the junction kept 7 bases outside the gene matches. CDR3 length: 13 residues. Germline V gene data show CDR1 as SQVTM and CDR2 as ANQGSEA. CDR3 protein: CSVEDRDRDVAFF. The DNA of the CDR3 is TGCAGCGTTGAAGACCGGGACAGGGATGTCGCTTTCTTT.

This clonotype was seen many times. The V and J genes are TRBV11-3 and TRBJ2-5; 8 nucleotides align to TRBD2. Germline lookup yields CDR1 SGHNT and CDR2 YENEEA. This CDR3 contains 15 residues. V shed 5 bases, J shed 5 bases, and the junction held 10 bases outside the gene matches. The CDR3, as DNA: TGTGCCAGCAGCCCGGGTCGGGAGGGCCGGGAGACCCAGTACTTC. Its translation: CASSPGREGRETQYF.

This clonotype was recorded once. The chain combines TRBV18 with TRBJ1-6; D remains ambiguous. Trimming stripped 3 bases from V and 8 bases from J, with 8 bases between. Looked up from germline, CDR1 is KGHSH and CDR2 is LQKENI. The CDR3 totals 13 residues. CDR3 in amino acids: CASSPSSDSPLHF. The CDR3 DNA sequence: TGTGCCAGCTCACCGTCTAGCGATTCACCCCTCCACTTT.

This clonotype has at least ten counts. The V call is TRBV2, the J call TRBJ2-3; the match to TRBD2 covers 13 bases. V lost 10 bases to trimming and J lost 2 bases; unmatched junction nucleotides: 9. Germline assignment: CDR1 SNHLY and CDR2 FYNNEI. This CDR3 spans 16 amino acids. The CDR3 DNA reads TGTGCCACCCAGTTGGGACTAGCGGGACCCACAGATACGCAGTATTTT. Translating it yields CATQLGLAGPTDTQYF.

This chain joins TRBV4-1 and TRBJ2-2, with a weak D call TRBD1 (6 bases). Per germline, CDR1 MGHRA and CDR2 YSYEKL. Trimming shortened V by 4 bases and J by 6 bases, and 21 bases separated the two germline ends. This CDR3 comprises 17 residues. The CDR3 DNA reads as TGCGCCAGCAGCCGGGACACCAGGTCAGGGCGGCCCGGGGAGCTGTTTTTT. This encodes CASSRDTRSGRPGELFF.

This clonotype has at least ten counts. The CDR3 DNA is TGTGCCAGCAGCCAGGACAGGGGTAACACCGGGGAGCTGTTTTTT. This gives the protein CASSQDRGNTGELFF. The chain employs TRBV11-2 and TRBJ2-2, with 9 bases identical to TRBD1. The germline CDR1 and CDR2 sequences are SGHAT and FQNNGV. This CDR3 is 15 amino acids long. With 5 bases clipped from V and 2 bases from J, the junction kept 3 bases outside the gene matches.